The 10 T cell receptor beta chains given below trace back to one sample, sequenced in a study of blood T cell repertoires in COVID-19. The data were produced by immunoSEQ multiplex PCR, yet TCRdb's version contains in-frame clones alone and is incomplete. The data hold tens of thousands of clones, with 70% to 90% observed a single time. The material sequenced was peripheral blood. The source of these receptors is a woman aged 55-69 years with acute or convalescent COVID-19.

Turning to this clone: One end of the junction does not line up with germline, which may come from a read error. The V gene is TRBV7-9, the J gene TRBJ2-6; 8 bases agree with TRBD2. In germline, CDR1 is SEHNR, CDR2 FQNEAQ (reference sequence). This CDR3 comprises 17 residues. CDR3 sequence (DNA): TGCGCCAGCAGCTTCGCGCGCGGGGGGCTGGGGGCCAACGTCCTGACTTTC. This encodes CASSFARGGLGANVLTF.

This clone was counted only a few times. The chain couples TRBV28 to TRBJ2-1, with 10 bases identical to TRBD1. V dropped 6 bases and J dropped 1; count of bases not matched to a gene: 9. The CDR3 extends over 17 amino acids. The V gene's germline CDR1 is MDHEN and CDR2 SYDVKM. The CDR3 nucleotides read TGTGCCAGCAGGAACCCAACGGACAGGGGGTCCTACAATGAGCAGTTCTTC. This encodes CASRNPTDRGSYNEQFF.

This clone was picked up a small number of times. The chain couples TRBV4-3 to TRBJ2-7; no firm D call. V lost 2 bases, J lost 2 bases, and 13 bases lay in between. Germline V lookup: CDR1 LGHNA, CDR2 YSLEER. The length of the CDR3 is 15 residues. The CDR3 protein is CASSQQPAATYEQYF. The DNA of the CDR3 is TGCGCCAGCAGCCAACAACCGGCAGCGACCTACGAGCAGTACTTC.

This clone showed up just once. The chain couples TRBV7-6 to TRBJ1-3; D not certain. The V gene's germline CDR1 is SGHVS and CDR2 FNYEAQ. This CDR3 spans 13 amino acids. V lost 5 bases and J lost 4, with 9 bases in between. DNA for the CDR3: TGTGCCAGCAGCCCGACACCCGGAAACACCATATATTTT. It translates to CASSPTPGNTIYF.

Only a few counts were recorded for this clone. The chain combines TRBV19 with TRBJ1-1; no clear D. CDR1 is LNHDA and CDR2 is SQIVND in the germline V gene (reference sequence). V lost 3 bases and J lost 4, with 9 bases in between. The CDR3 spans 13 residues. The CDR3 here is CASSIQGSTEAFF. CDR3 nucleotides: TGTGCCAGTAGTATTCAAGGGAGCACTGAAGCTTTCTTT.

The chain combines TRBV29-1 with TRBJ2-2; 12 bases are a match to TRBD1. Per germline, CDR1 SQVTM and CDR2 ANQGSEA. The CDR3 consists of 16 residues. V dropped 6 bases and J dropped 0; count of bases not matched to a gene: 5. CDR3 in amino acids: CSVSGTGGSNTGELFF. CDR3 DNA sequence: TGCAGCGTCTCCGGGACAGGGGGCTCGAACACCGGGGAGCTGTTTTTT.

The genes are TRBV5-1 and TRBJ2-1, with 8 bases lining up with TRBD1. This CDR3 is built from 15 residues. Unmatched junction bases numbered 7, after V lost 4 bases and J lost 4 bases. Per the germline V gene, CDR1 is SGHRS and CDR2 is YFSETQ. CDR3 residues: CASSVTGTGYNEQFF. DNA for the CDR3: TGCGCCAGCAGCGTCACCGGGACAGGTTACAATGAGCAGTTCTTC.

The V gene is TRBV5-1, the J gene TRBJ2-5; 11 bases match TRBD1. J lost 2 bases, V lost 4 bases, and 4 bases had no gene match. The germline gives CDR1 SGHRS, CDR2 YFSETQ. This CDR3 has 15 amino acids. CDR3 residues: CASSGGTGGQETQYF. The CDR3 nucleotides are TGCGCCAGCAGCGGGGGGACAGGGGGACAAGAGACCCAGTACTTC.

This clone was recorded once. The V call is TRBV6-5, the J call TRBJ2-5; 9 nucleotides align to TRBD1. CDR3 size: 14 residues. Germline values: CDR1 MNHEY, CDR2 SVGAGI. The J segment lost 6 bases and the V segment lost 6 bases, leaving 8 bases of the junction unmatched. CDR3 in amino acids: CASRKQGAPQTQYF. The CDR3 DNA reads TGTGCCAGCAGAAAACAGGGGGCGCCGCAGACCCAGTACTTC.

V is TRBV29-1 and J is TRBJ1-2; 7 nucleotides agree with TRBD1. This CDR3 spans 14 amino acids. Germline V gene sequence: CDR1 SQVTM, CDR2 ANQGSEA. V lost 7 bases, J lost 4 bases, and 12 bases stayed unmatched. CDR3 nucleotide sequence: TGCAGCGGTGACGCGGGACAGCAAGGCTATGGCTACACCTTC. Amino acids: CSGDAGQQGYGYTF.